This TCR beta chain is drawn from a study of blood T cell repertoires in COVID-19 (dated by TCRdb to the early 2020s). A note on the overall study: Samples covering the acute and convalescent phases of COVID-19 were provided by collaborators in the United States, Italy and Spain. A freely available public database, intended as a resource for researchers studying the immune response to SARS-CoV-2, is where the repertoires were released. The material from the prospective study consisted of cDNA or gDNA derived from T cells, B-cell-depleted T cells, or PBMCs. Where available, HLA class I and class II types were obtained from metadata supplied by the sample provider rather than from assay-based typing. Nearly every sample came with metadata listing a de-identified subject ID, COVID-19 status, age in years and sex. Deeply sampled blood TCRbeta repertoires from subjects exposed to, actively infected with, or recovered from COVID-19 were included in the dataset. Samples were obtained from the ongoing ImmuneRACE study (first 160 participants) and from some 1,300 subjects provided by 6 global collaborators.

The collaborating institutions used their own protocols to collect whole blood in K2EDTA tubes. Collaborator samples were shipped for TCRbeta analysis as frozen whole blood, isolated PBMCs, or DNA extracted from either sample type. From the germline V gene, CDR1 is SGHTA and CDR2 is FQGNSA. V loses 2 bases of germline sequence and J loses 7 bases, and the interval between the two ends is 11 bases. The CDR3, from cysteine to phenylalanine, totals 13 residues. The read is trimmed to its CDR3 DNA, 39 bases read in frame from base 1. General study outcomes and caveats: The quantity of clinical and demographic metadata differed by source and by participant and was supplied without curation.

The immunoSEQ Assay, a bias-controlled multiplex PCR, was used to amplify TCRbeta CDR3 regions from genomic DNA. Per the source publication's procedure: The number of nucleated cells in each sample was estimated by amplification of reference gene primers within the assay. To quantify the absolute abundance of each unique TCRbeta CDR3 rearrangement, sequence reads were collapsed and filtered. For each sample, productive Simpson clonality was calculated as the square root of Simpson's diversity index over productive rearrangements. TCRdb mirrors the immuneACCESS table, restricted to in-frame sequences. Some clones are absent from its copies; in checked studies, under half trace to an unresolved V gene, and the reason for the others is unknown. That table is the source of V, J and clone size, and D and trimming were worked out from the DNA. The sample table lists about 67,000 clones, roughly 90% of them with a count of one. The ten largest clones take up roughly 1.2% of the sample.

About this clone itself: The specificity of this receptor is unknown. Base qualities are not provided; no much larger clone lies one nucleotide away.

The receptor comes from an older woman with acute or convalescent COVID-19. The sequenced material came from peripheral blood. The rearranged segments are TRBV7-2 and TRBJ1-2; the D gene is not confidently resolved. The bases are TGTGCCAGCAGCTTAAGTCCGGCGGGTGGCTACACCTTC. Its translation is CASSLSPAGGYTF.